This T cell receptor (beta chain) was profiled in a study of blood T cell repertoires in COVID-19. Study background: Specimens from acute and convalescent COVID-19 originated in the United States, Italy and Spain. T cells, B-cell-depleted T cells, or PBMCs provided the cDNA or gDNA that served as material.

In the original workflow: From reference gene primer amplification, estimates of nucleated cell counts were derived. TCRdb's copy holds only in-frame clones and misses some; the assay was immunoSEQ multiplex PCR. V and J calls and clone size are as listed in that table; D and trimming were resolved from the DNA. The sample carries fewer than 300,000 clones, 70% to 90% recorded once. CDR1 and CDR2 from the germline V gene are SEHNR and FQNEAQ (reference sequence). J was trimmed by 6 bases and V by 5 bases; bases with no gene match: 8. The CDR3 is made up of 14 amino acids. Patients in Seattle were enrolled during active infection, then followed longitudinally.

V gene TRBV7-9 combines with J gene TRBJ2-7; 9 nucleotides match TRBD2. This TCR was recovered from a woman aged 25 to 39 with COVID-19, enrolled during active disease. Sequenced input: peripheral blood. The chain's CDR3 is CASSGGAGGLEQYF. The DNA of the CDR3 is TGTGCCAGCAGCGGAGGCGCGGGGGGGCTCGAGCAGTACTTC.